This T cell receptor (beta chain) stems from a study of shared T cell receptors in the human thymus. Data came from immunoSEQ multiplex PCR; TCRdb stores just in-frame clones and leaves some out. The sample has roughly 550,000 clones; about four fifths are singletons. CDR3 length: 15 amino acids. CDR1 is MNHNS and CDR2 is SASEGT in the germline V gene. V lost 8 bases and J lost 1; bases outside the gene matches: 7. The sample was also reused in another study, on human thymus T cells. According to that study: Resections from corrective heart surgery supplied the thymus tissue.

The specimen was thymocytes. J is TRBJ2-2 and V is TRBV6-1; 7 nucleotides match TRBD2. This clonotype was sampled from a boy under three years old with a congenital heart defect. In DNA form, the CDR3 reads TGTGCCAGCCAAGAGCCTAGCGGGAACACCGGGGAGCTGTTTTTT. Translation: CASQEPSGNTGELFF.